This TCR beta chain was identified in a study of T cell responses to AZD1222 COVID-19 vaccine. The overall study: Timing groups of about 4 and about 12 weeks for second doses were pooled.

General study findings and limits: A rise in Spike-specific TCR breadth and depth followed two AZD1222 doses. Donor demographics were predominantly white British with a female majority; clonal diversity may be underestimated.

With 5 bases removed from V and 0 bases from J, the gap between germline ends came to 17 bases. CDR3 length equals 16 residues. Germline assignment: CDR1 SGHDN and CDR2 FVKESK. As for this clone: Its antigen is not identified.

The assay was immunoSEQ multiplex PCR, and TCRdb's table has in-frame clones only and misses some. The profile shows approximately 89,000 clones, about 88% of them singletons. V gene TRBV14 combines with J gene TRBJ2-7; D is perhaps TRBD1 (6 bases). The clonotype comes from an adult in good health. The sample in question was peripheral blood, obtained on day 0 of AZD1222 vaccination. The CDR3 here is CASSFPDRHLSYEQYF. As DNA, the CDR3 is TGTGCCAGCAGCTTTCCCGACAGGCACCTCTCCTACGAGCAGTACTTC.